In its sample, the clone carrying this TCR beta chain was seen once. Its target is not known. The sample originates from a study of T cell responses to AZD1222 COVID-19 vaccine. Overall study results and limits: Females outnumbered males among donors, who were mostly white British; clonal diversity was possibly underestimated. Unmutated regions of variants are reportedly targeted by nearly half of spike-specific TCRs.

The assay was immunoSEQ multiplex PCR, and TCRdb's table has in-frame clones only and misses some. The sample holds tens of thousands of clones, 85% to 90% seen once. The material sequenced was peripheral blood, taken 28 days after the second AZD1222 dose. This TCR was sampled from an adult who received the AZD1222 COVID-19 vaccine.

The CDR3 nucleotides are TGTGCCAGCAGCTTATCGACAACGAACACTGAAGCTTTCTTT. Its protein product is CASSLSTTNTEAFF. V and J are TRBV7-9 and TRBJ1-1; D ambiguous. The CDR3 has 14 amino acids. V lost 2 bases to trimming and J lost 1 base, with 8 bases between them. From germline, CDR1 is SEHNR and CDR2 FQNEAQ (reference sequence).